What follows is one TCR beta chain and its context. This record belongs to a study of T cells expressing NK-cell markers. For each CDR3 protein, TCRdb gives one entry from its re-call of the 5' RACE reads, without DNA. The repertoire table contains roughly 380,000 distinct CDR3 sequences. The CDR3 loop spans 14 amino acids. Germline assignment: CDR1 SGHRS and CDR2 YFSETQ. The genes are TRBV5-1 and TRBJ2-7; TCRdb reports TRBD2, a call that lacks DNA to check it against. This clonotype originated in a man aged 18 to 69 in good health. Sequences were obtained from blood T cells: a sorted CD56 or NKG2C T cell subset, CD4+ or CD8+ T cells, or bulk PBMC T cells (not recorded which). The CDR3 is CASSSRGEWYEQYF.